These T cell receptor beta chains were read from a single sample in a study of cytotoxic CD8 clonotypes in ibrutinib-treated CLL. Libraries were prepared by immunoSEQ multiplex PCR; TCRdb keeps only in-frame clonotypes and omits some of them. In the table there are about 270,000 clones, around 69% of which are singletons. The source material was PBMCs, sampled at disease progression, from a patient treated with ibrutinib. The source is a human donor with chronic lymphocytic leukemia. Each CDR3 is given with its conserved first and last residue. The D gene is left open where the match is weak. Clone sizes are given selectively: once, few, many, or a class where the clone is expanded.

-,TRBV9,TRBD1,TRBJ2-2,CASSGTGNTGELFF,TGTGCCAGCAGCGGGACAGGGAACACCGGGGAGCTGTTTTTT
-,TRBV18,-,TRBJ2-5,CASSPTAVRETQYF,TGTGCCAGCTCACCGACAGCGGTCCGGGAGACCCAGTACTTC
-,TRBV19,TRBD1,TRBJ2-2,CASSIVTYRGTGELFF,TGTGCCAGTAGTATTGTGACCTACAGGGGCACCGGGGAGCTGTTTTTT
once,TRBV6-6,-,TRBJ1-4,CASSFGGGWVEKLFF,TGTGCCAGCAGTTTCGGTGGGGGTTGGGTTGAAAAACTGTTTTTT
-,TRBV18,TRBD1,TRBJ1-1,CASSPRTGVGTEAFF,TGTGCCAGCTCACCGAGGACAGGGGTGGGCACTGAAGCTTTCTTT
few,TRBV18,TRBD1,TRBJ1-5,CASSKTGAHSYSNQPQHF,TGTGCCAGCTCGAAGACAGGGGCCCACTCTTATAGCAATCAGCCCCAGCATTTT
-,TRBV5-1,-,TRBJ1-3,CASSFNWGAGNTIYF,TGCGCCAGCAGCTTTAATTGGGGTGCAGGAAACACCATATATTTT
-,TRBV2,-,TRBJ1-2,CASSVDGYGYTF,TGTGCCAGCAGTGTTGACGGCTATGGCTACACCTTC
-,TRBV5-1,TRBD1,TRBJ2-2,CATRITQGAGELFF,TGCGCCACCCGGATCACTCAGGGGGCCGGGGAGCTGTTTTTT
-,TRBV15,-,TRBJ1-1,CATSRVGEVMNTEAFF,TGTGCCACCAGCAGGGTCGGAGAGGTGATGAACACTGAAGCTTTCTTT
-,TRBV25-1,-,TRBJ2-7,CASRAPNYEQYF,TGTGCCAGCAGAGCACCTAACTACGAGCAGTACTTC
-,TRBV18,-,TRBJ2-7,CASSPRAGVKYEQYF,TGTGCCAGCTCACCACGGGCAGGGGTGAAATACGAGCAGTACTTC
-,TRBV6-5,-,TRBJ2-1,CASSLRLYTLGEQFF,TGTGCCAGCAGTCTACGTTTATACACGTTGGGTGAGCAGTTCTTC
-,TRBV15,-,TRBJ1-5,CATSRDLGRDQPQHF,TGTGCCACCAGCAGAGATCTGGGCAGGGATCAGCCCCAGCATTTT
-,TRBV2,TRBD2,TRBJ2-3,CASRGLAGFTDTQYF,TGTGCCAGCAGGGGACTAGCGGGATTCACAGATACGCAGTATTTT
-,TRBV7-2,-,TRBJ2-3,CASSFGLHGDTQYF,TGTGCCAGCAGCTTTGGCCTGCACGGAGATACGCAGTATTTT
-,TRBV28,TRBD1,TRBJ2-7,CASRPGQGTEQYF,TGTGCCAGCAGGCCGGGACAGGGTACCGAGCAGTACTTC
-,TRBV10-2,-,TRBJ1-2,CASTLGGNYGYTF,TGCGCCAGCACCCTGGGCGGTAACTATGGCTACACCTTC
-,TRBV5-1,-,TRBJ2-1,CASSLASTSFFF,TGCGCCAGCAGCTTGGCCAGTACTAGCTTTTTCTTC
few,TRBV15,-,TRBJ1-6,CATSRDVNSPLHF,TGTGCCACCAGCAGAGATGTTAATTCACCCCTCCACTTT
once,TRBV11-3,-,TRBJ2-2,CASSLAGDFYTGELFF,TGTGCCAGCAGCTTAGCCGGGGACTTTTACACCGGGGAGCTGTTTTTT
-,TRBV4-1,-,TRBJ2-5,CASSQGVFETQYF,TGCGCCAGCAGCCAAGGGGTTTTTGAGACCCAGTACTTC
once,TRBV7-9,TRBD2,TRBJ2-1,CASSGPSGRSNEQFF,TGTGCCAGCAGCGGGCCTAGCGGGAGGTCAAATGAGCAGTTCTTC
-,TRBV11-2,-,TRBJ2-1,CASSSQDRSYNEQFF,TGTGCCAGCAGCTCCCAGGACAGATCCTACAATGAGCAGTTCTTC
-,TRBV9,-,TRBJ2-7,CASSVYWDNSYEQYF,TGTGCCAGCAGCGTTTATTGGGACAATTCCTACGAGCAGTACTTC
-,TRBV6-6,TRBD2,TRBJ2-7,CASNLAGVDYEQYF,TGTGCCAGCAACCTAGCGGGAGTGGACTACGAGCAGTACTTC
-,TRBV7-9,-,TRBJ2-3,CASNSHVAATDTQYF,TGTGCCAGCAACTCCCACGTGGCGGCCACAGATACGCAGTATTTT